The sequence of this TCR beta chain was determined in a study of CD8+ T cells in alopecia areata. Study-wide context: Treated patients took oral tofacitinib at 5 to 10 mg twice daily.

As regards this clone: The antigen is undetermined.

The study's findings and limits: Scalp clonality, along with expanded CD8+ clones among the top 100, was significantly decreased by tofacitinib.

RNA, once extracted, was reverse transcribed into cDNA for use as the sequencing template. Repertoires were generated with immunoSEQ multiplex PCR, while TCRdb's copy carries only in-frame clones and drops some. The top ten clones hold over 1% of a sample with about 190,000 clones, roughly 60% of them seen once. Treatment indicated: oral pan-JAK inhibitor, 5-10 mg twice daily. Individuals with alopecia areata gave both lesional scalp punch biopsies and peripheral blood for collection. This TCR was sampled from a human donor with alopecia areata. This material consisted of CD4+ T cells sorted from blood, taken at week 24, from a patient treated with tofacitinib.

CDR3: CASSERGYSNQPQHF. Here the CDR3 DNA reads TGTGCCAGCAGCGAACGGGGCTATAGCAATCAGCCCCAGCATTTT. The chain carries TRBV11-2 and TRBJ1-5; D might be TRBD1 (5 bases). V was pared by 5 bases and J by 0 bases, with 11 bases between. The CDR3 contains 15 residues. The germline gives CDR1 SGHAT, CDR2 FQNNGV.